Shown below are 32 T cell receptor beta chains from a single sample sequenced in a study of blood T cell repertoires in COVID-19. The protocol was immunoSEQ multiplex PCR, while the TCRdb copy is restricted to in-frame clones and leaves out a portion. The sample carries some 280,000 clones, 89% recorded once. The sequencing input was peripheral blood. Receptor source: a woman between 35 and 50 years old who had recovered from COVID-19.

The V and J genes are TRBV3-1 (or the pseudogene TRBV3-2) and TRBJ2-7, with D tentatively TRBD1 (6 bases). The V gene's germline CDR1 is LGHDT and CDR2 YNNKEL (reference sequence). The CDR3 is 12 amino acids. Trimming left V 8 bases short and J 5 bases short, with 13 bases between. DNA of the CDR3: TGTGCCAGCCGCCGCCAGGGGCACGAGCAGTACTTC. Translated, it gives CASRRQGHEQYF.

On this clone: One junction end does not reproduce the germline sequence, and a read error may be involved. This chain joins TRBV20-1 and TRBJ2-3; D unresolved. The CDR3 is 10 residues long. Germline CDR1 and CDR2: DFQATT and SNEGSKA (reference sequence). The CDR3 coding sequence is TGCAGTGCTAGCAGAGATACGCAGTATTTT. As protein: CSASRDTQYF.

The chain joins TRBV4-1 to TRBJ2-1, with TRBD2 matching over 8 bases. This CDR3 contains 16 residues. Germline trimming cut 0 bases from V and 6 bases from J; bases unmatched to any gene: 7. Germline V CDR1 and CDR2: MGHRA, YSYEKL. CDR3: CASSQDPSGSGNEQFF. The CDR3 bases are TGCGCCAGCAGCCAAGACCCCAGCGGGAGTGGCAATGAGCAGTTCTTC.

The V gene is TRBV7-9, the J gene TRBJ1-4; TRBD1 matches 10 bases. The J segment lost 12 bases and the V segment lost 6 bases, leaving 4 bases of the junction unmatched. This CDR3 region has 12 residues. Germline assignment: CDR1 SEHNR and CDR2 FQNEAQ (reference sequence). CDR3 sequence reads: CASSSGTGELFF. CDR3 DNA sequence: TGTGCCAGCAGTTCCGGGACAGGGGAACTGTTTTTT.

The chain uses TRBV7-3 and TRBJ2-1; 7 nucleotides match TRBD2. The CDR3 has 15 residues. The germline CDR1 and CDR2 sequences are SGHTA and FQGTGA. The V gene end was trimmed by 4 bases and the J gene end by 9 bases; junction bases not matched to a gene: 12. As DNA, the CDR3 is TGTGCCAGCAGCTCCAGACTAGCCCCGAGGGCTGAGCAGTTCTTC. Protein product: CASSSRLAPRAEQFF.

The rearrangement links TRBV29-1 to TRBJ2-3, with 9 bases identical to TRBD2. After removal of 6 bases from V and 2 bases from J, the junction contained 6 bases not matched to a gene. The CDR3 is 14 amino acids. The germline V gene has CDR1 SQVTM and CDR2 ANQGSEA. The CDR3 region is CSVKAGGPTDTQYF. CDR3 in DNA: TGCAGCGTAAAAGCGGGGGGCCCCACAGATACGCAGTATTTT.

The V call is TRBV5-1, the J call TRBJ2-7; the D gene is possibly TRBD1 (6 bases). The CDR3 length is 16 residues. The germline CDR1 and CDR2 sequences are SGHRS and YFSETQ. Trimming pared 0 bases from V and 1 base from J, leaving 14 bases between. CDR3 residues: CASSLAGQPPSYEQYF. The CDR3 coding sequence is TGCGCCAGCAGCTTGGCCGGACAGCCACCATCCTACGAGCAGTACTTC.

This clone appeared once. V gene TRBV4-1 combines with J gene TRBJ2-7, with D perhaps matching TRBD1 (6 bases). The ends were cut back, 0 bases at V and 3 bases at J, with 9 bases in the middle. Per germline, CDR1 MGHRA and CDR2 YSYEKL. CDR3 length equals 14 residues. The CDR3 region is CASSQEGRGYEQYF. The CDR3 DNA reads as TGCGCCAGCAGCCAAGAAGGCAGGGGCTACGAGCAGTACTTC.

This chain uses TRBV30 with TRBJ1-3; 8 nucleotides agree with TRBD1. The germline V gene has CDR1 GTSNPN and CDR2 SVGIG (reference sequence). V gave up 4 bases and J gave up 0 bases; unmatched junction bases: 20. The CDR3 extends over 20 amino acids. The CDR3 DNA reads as TGTGCCTGGACCCCCTCCTTGACAGGGGCGAGGTCGCTCTCTGGAAACACCATATATTTT. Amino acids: CAWTPSLTGARSLSGNTIYF.

CDR3 DNA sequence: TGTGCCAGCAGCTTAAATCCTACTAGCACAGATACGCAGTATTTT. Translation: CASSLNPTSTDTQYF. The rearrangement uses TRBV11-2 and TRBJ2-3; D ambiguous. This CDR3 has 15 residues. In germline, CDR1 is SGHAT, CDR2 FQNNGV. The V gene lost 2 bases and the J gene lost 0 bases, with 9 bases spanning the gap.

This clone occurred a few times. The CDR3 DNA reads as TGTGCCAGCAGCTCGTCGGGACTGGGGCACACCGGGGAGCTGTTTTTT. Translating gives CASSSSGLGHTGELFF. This chain uses TRBV5-8 with TRBJ2-2; weak D call: TRBD2 (6 bases). CDR3 length equals 16 residues. Per the germline V gene, CDR1 is SGHTS and CDR2 is YDEGEE. Trimming removed 3 bases from V and 3 bases from J, with 15 bases in between.

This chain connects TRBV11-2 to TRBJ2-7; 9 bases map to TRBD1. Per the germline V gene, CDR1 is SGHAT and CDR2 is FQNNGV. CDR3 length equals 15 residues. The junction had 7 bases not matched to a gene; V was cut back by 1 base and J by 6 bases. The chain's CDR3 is CASSLGSTGGGEQYF. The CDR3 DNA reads TGTGCCAGCAGCTTAGGGTCGACAGGGGGGGGCGAGCAGTACTTC.

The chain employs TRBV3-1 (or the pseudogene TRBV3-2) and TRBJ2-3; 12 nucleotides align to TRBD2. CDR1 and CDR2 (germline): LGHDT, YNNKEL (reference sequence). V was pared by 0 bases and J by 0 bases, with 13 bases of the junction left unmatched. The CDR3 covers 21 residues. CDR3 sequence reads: CASSQESRTSGIRSSTDTQYF. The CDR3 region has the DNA TGTGCCAGCAGCCAAGAGTCTAGGACTAGCGGGATACGATCTAGCACAGATACGCAGTATTTT.

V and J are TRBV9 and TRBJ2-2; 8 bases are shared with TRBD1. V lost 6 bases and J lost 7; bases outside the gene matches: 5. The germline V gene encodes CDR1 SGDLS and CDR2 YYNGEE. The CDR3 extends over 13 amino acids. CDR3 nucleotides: TGTGCCAGCACCCCAGGGGGCTACGGGGAGCTGTTTTTT. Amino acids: CASTPGGYGELFF.

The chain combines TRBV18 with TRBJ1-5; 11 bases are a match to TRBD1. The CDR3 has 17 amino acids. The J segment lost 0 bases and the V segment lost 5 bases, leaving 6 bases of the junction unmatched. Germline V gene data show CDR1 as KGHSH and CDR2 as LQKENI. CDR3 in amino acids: CASSRGQGVDSNQPQHF. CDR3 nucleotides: TGTGCCAGCTCAAGGGGACAGGGGGTCGATAGCAATCAGCCCCAGCATTTT.

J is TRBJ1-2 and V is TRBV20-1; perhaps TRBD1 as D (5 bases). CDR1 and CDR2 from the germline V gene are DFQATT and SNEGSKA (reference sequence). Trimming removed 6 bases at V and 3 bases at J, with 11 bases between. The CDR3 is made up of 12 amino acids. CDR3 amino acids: CSASIGDYGYTF. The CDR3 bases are TGCAGTGCCAGTATAGGGGACTATGGCTACACCTTC.

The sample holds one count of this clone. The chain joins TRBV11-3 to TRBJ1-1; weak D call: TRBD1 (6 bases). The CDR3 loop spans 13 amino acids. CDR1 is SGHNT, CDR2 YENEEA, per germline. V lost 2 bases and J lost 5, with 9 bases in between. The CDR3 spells CASSLHRDTEAFF. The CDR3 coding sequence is TGTGCCAGCAGCTTACACAGGGATACTGAAGCTTTCTTT.

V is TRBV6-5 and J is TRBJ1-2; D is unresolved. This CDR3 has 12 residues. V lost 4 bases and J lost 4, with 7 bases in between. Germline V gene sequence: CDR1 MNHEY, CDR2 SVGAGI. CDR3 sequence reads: CASSSPGYGYTF. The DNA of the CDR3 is TGTGCCAGCAGTTCCCCGGGCTATGGCTACACCTTC.

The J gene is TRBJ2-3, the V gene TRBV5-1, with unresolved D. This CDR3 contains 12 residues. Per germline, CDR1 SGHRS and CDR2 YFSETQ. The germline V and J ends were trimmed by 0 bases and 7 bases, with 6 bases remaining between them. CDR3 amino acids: CASSLGANTQYF. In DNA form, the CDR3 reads TGCGCCAGCAGCTTGGGGGCTAATACGCAGTATTTT.

The CDR3 is CASSWDSAGGGNIQYF. DNA of the CDR3: TGCGCCAGCAGCTGGGATTCCGCAGGGGGCGGAAACATTCAGTACTTC. V usage is TRBV5-1 and J usage is TRBJ2-4; TRBD1 matches at 8 bases. Trimming took 3 bases from V and 6 from J; bases not matched to a gene: 11. Germline CDR1 reads SGHRS; CDR2 reads YFSETQ. CDR3 length: 16 residues.

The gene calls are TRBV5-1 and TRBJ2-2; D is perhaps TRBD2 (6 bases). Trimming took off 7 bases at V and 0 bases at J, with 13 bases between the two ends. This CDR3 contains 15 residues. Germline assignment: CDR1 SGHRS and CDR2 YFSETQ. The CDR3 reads CASGAGTANTGELFF. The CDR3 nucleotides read TGCGCCAGCGGGGCGGGGACCGCGAACACCGGGGAGCTGTTTTTT.

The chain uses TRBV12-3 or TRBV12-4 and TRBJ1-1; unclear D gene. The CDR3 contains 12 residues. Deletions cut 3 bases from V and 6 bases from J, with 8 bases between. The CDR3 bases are TGTGCCAGCAGTTTGGTCGGGGCTGAAGCTTTCTTT. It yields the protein CASSLVGAEAFF.

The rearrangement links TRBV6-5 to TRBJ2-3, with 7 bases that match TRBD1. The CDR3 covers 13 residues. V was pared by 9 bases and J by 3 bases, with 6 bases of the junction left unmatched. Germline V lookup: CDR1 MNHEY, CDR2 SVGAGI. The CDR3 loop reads CARGQPGTDTQYF. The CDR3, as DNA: TGTGCCAGGGGACAGCCCGGAACAGATACGCAGTATTTT.

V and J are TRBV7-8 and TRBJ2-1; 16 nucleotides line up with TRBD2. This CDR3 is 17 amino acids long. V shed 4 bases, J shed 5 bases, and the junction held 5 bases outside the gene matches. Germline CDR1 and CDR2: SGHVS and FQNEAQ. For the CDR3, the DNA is TGTGCCAGCAGCTCGGGACTAGCGGGAGGGAAAAACAATGAGCAGTTCTTC. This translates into CASSSGLAGGKNNEQFF.

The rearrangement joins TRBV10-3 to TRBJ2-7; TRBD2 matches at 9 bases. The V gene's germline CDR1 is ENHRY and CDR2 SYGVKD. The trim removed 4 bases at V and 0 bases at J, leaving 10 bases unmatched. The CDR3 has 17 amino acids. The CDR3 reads CAISGVWSGRTSYEQYF. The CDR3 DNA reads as TGTGCCATCAGTGGGGTCTGGAGCGGGAGGACCTCCTACGAGCAGTACTTC.

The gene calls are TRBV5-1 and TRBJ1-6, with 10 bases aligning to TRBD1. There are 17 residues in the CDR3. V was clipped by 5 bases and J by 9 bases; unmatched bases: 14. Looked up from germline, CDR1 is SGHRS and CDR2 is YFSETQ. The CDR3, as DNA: TGCGCCAGCAGTCGGACCGGGACAGGGGATACCGGTTCACCCCTCCACTTT. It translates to CASSRTGTGDTGSPLHF.

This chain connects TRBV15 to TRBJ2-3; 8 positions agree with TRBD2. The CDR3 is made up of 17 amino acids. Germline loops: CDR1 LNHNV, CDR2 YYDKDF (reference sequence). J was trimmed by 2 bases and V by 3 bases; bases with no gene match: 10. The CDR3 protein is CATSSVSGGPYTDTQYF. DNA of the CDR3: TGTGCCACCAGCAGTGTCAGCGGGGGACCTTACACAGATACGCAGTATTTT.

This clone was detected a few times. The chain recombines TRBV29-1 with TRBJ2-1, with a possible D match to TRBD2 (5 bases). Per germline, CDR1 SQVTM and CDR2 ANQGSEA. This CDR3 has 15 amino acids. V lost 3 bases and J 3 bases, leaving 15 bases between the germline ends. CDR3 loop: CSVDSEGVDYNEQFF. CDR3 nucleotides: TGCAGCGTTGATTCTGAGGGAGTCGACTACAATGAGCAGTTCTTC.

The CDR3 sequence: CASSLLQGSEAFF. The CDR3 nucleotides read TGTGCCAGCAGTCTTCTACAGGGCTCTGAAGCTTTCTTT. The rearrangement joins TRBV27 to TRBJ1-1, with D tentatively TRBD1 (6 bases). The length of the CDR3 is 13 residues. V was trimmed by 5 bases and J by 6 bases, leaving 13 bases between them. Germline CDR1 MNHEY, CDR2 SMNVEV (reference sequence).

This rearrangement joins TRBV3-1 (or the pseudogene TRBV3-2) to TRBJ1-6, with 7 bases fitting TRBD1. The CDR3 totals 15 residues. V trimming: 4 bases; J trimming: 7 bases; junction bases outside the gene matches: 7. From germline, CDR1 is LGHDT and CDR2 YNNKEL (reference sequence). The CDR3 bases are TGTGCCAGCAGCCCTAGGGACAGCTCGAATTCACCCCTCCACTTT. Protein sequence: CASSPRDSSNSPLHF.

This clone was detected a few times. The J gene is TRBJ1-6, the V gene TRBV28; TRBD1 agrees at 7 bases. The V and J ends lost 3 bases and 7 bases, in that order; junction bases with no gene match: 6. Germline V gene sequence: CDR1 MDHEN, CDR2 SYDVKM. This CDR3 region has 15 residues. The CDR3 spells CASSFMGQSNSPLHF. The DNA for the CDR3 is TGTGCCAGCAGTTTCATGGGACAGTCGAATTCACCCCTCCACTTT. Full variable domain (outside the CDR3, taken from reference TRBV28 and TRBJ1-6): DVKVTQSSRYLVKRTGEKVFLECVQDMDHENMFWYRQDPGLGLRLIYFSYDVKMKEKGDIPEGYSVSREKKERFSLILESASTNQTSMYLCASSFMGQSNSPLHFGNGTRLTVT.

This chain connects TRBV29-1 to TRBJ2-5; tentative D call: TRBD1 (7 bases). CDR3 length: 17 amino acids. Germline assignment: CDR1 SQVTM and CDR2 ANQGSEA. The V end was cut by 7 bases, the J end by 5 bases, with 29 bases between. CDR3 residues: CSARRQGVTSLGETQYF. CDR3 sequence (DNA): TGCAGCGCACGCAGACAGGGTGTGACTAGTTTAGGGGAGACCCAGTACTTC.